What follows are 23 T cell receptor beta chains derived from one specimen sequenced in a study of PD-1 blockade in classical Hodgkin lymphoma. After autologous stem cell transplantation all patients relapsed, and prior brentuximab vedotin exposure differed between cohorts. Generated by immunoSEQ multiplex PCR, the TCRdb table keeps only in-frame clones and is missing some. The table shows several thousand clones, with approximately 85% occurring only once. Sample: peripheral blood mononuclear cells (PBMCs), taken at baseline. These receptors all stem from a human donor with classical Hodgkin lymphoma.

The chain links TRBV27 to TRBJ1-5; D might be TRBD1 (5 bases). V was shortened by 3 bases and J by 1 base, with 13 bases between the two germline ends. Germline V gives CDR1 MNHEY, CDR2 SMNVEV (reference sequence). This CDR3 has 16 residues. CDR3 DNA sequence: TGTGCCAGCAGTTTGCAGGGCGTCCTGAGCAATCAGCCCCAGCATTTT. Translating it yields CASSLQGVLSNQPQHF.

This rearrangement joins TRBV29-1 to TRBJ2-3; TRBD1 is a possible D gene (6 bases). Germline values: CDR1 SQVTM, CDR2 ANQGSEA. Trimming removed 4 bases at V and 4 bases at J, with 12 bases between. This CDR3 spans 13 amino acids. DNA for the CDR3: TGCAGCGTTGCGCGGACAGTGCCAGATACGCAGTATTTT. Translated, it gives CSVARTVPDTQYF.

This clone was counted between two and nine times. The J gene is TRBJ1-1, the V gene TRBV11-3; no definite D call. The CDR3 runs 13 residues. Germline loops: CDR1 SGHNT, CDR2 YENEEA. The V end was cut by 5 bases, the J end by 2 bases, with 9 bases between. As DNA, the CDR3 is TGTGCCAGCAGCCTGGGCTTCAACACTGAAGCTTTCTTT. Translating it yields CASSLGFNTEAFF.

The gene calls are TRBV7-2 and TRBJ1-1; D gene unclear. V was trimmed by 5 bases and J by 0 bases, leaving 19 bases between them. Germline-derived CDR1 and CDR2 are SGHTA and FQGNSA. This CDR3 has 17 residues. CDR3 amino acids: CASSPRPGEGMNTEAFF. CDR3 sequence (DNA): TGTGCCAGCAGCCCCCGCCCCGGAGAGGGAATGAACACTGAAGCTTTCTTT.

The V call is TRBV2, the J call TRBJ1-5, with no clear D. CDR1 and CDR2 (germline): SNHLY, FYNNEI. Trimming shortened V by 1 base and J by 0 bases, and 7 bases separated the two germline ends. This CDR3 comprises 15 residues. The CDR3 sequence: CASSEEHLSNQPQHF. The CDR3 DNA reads TGTGCCAGCAGTGAAGAGCACCTTAGCAATCAGCCCCAGCATTTT.

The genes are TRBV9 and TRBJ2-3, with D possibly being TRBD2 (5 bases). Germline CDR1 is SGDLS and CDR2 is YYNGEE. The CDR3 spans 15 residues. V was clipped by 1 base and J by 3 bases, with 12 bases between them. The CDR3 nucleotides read TGTGCCAGCAGCGTAATGGGAGAGAGAACAGATACGCAGTATTTT. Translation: CASSVMGERTDTQYF.

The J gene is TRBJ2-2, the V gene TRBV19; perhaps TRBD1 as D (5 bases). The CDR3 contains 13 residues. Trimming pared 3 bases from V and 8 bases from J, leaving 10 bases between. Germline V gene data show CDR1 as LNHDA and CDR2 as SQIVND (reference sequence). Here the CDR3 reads CASSILAGGELFF. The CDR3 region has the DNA TGTGCCAGTAGTATTCTTGCAGGGGGGGAGCTGTTTTTT.

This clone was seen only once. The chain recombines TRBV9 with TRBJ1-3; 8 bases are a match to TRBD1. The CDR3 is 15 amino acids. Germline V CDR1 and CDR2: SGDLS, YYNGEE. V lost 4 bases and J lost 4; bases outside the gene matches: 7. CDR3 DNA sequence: TGTGCCAGCAGCCCCGGGACAGGCTCAGGAAACACCATATATTTT. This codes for CASSPGTGSGNTIYF.

Here the CDR3 DNA reads TGTGCCAGCAGCGGCGACGGCGATCGTAATCAGCCCCAGCATTTT. This gives the protein CASSGDGDRNQPQHF. The chain employs TRBV7-8 and TRBJ1-5; D remains unclear. Deletions cut 5 bases from V and 4 bases from J, with 15 bases between. CDR3 length equals 15 residues. Per germline, CDR1 SGHVS and CDR2 FQNEAQ.

Written as DNA, the CDR3 is TGTGCCAGCAGCCAGGATACGAGAAACATATATTTT. This encodes CASSQDTRNIYF. The J gene is TRBJ1-3, the V gene TRBV7-8; D uncertain. This CDR3 is 12 amino acids long. CDR1 and CDR2 from the germline V gene are SGHVS and FQNEAQ. V was trimmed by 5 bases and J by 12 bases, leaving 14 bases between them.

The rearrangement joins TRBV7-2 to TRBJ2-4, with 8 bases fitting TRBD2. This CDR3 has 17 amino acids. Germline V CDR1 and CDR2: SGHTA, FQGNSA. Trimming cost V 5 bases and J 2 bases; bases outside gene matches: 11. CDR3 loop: CASSRISGIGTKNIQYF. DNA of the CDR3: TGTGCCAGCAGCAGAATTAGCGGGATCGGGACCAAAAACATTCAGTACTTC.

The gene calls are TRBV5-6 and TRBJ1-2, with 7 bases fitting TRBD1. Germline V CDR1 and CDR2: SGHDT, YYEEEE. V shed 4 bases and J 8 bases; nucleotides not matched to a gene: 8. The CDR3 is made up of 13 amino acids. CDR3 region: CASSQSTGRGYTF. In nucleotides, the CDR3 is TGTGCCAGCAGCCAATCGACAGGGCGAGGCTACACCTTC.

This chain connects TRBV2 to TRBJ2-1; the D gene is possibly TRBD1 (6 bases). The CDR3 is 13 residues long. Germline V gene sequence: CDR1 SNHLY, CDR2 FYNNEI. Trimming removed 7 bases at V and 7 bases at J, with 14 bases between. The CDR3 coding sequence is TGTGCCAGCAACCCAAAACAGGGTAATGAGCAGTTCTTC. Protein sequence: CASNPKQGNEQFF.

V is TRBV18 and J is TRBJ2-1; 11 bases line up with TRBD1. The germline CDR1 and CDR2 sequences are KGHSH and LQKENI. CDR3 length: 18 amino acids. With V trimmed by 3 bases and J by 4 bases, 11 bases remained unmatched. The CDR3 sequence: CASSPTGPGQGAYNEQFF. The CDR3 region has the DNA TGTGCCAGCTCACCGACCGGACCAGGACAGGGGGCTTACAATGAGCAGTTCTTC. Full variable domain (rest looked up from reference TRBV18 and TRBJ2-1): NAGVMQNPRHLVRRRGQEARLRCSPMKGHSHVYWYRQLPEEGLKFMVYLQKENIIDESGMPKERFSAEFPKEGPSILRIQQVVRGDSAAYFCASSPTGPGQGAYNEQFFGPGTRLTVL.

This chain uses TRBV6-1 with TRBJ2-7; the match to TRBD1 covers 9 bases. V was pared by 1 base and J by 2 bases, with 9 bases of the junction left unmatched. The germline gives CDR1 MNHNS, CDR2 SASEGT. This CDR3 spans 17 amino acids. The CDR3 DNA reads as TGTGCCAGCAGTGAAGGTCTCACGGGACAGGGCCCCTACGAGCAGTACTTC. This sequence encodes CASSEGLTGQGPYEQYF.

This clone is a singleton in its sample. The CDR3 here is CASSYRRDRVSEQYF. The CDR3 DNA is TGTGCCAGCAGCTACCGTCGGGACAGGGTGTCCGAGCAGTACTTC. The genes are TRBV7-9 and TRBJ2-7, with 9 bases matching TRBD1. The CDR3 totals 15 residues. Germline trimming cut 4 bases from V and 6 bases from J; bases unmatched to any gene: 10. Per the germline V gene, CDR1 is SEHNR and CDR2 is FQNEAQ (reference sequence).

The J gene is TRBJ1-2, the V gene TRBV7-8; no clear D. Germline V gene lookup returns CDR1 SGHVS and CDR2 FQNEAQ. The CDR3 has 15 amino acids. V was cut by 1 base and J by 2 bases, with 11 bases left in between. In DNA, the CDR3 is TGTGCCAGCAGCTTAGAGGGAGCGATAAACTATGGCTACACCTTC. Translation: CASSLEGAINYGYTF.

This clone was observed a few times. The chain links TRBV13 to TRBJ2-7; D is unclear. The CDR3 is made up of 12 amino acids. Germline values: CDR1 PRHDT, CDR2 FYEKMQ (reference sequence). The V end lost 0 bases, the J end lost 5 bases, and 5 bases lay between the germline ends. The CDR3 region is CASSLGLNEQYF. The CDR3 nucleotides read TGTGCCAGCAGCTTAGGATTAAACGAGCAGTACTTC.

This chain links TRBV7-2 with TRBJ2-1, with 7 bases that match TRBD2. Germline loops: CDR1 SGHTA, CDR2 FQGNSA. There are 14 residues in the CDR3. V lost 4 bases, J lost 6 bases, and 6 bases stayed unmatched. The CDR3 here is CASSSRGGPNEQFF. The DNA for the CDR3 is TGTGCCAGCAGCTCCCGGGGAGGGCCCAATGAGCAGTTCTTC. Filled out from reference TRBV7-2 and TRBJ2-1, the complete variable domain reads GAGVSQSPSNKVTEKGKDVELRCDPISGHTALYWYRQSLGQGLEFLIYFQGNSAPDKSGLPSDRFSAERTGGSVSTLTIQRTQQEDSAVYLCASSSRGGPNEQFFGPGTRLTVL.

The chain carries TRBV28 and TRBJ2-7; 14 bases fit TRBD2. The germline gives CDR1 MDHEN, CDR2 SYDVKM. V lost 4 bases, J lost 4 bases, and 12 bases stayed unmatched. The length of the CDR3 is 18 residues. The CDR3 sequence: CASSYSPGLAGVLYEQYF. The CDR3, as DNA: TGTGCCAGCAGTTATTCACCGGGACTAGCGGGAGTTTTGTACGAGCAGTACTTC.

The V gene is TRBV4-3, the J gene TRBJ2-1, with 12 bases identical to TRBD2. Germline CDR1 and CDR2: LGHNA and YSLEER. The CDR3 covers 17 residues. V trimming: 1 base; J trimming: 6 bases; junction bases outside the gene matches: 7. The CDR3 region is CASSQALASGRANEQFF. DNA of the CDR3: TGCGCCAGCAGCCAAGCGCTGGCTAGCGGGAGGGCCAATGAGCAGTTCTTC.

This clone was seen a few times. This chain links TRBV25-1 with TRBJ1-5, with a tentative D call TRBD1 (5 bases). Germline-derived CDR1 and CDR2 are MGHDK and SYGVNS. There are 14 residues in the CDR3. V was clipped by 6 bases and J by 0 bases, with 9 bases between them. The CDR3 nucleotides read TGTGCCAGCAGCCCCAGGGTTAGCAATCAGCCCCAGCATTTT. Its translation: CASSPRVSNQPQHF.

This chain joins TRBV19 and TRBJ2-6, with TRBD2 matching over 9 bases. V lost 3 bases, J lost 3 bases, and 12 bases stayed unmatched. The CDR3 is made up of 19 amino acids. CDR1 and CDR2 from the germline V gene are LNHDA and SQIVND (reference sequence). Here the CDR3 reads CASSMPLRGRAFGANVLTF. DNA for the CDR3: TGTGCCAGTAGTATGCCCCTCCGCGGGAGGGCCTTTGGGGCCAACGTCCTGACTTTC. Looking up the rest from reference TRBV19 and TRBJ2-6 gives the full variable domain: DGGITQSPKYLFRKEGQNVTLSCEQNLNHDAMYWYRQDPGQGLRLIYYSQIVNDFQKGDIAEGYSVSREKKESFPLTVTSAQKNPTAFYLCASSMPLRGRAFGANVLTFGAGSRLTVL.